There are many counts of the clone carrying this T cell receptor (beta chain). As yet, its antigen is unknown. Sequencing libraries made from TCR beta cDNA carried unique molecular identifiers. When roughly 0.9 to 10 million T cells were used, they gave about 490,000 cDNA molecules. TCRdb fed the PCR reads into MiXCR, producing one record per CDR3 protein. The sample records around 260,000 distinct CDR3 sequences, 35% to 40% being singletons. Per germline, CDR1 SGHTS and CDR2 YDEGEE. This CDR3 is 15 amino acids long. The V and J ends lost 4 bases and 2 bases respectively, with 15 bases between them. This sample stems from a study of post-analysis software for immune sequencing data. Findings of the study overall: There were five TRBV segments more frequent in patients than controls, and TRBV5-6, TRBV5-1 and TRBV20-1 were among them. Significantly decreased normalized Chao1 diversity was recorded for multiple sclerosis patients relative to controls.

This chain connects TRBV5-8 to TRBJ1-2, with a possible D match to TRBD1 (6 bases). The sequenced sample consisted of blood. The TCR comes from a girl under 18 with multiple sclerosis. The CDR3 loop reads CASSRALQGNYGYTF. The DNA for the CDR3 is TGTGCCAGCAGCCGGGCCCTCCAGGGGAACTATGGCTACACCTTC.